Shown below are 2 T cell receptor beta chains from a single sample sequenced in a study of blood T cell repertoires in COVID-19. TCRdb's copy holds only in-frame clones and misses some; the assay was immunoSEQ multiplex PCR. The data contain almost 250,000 clones, about 89% of them singletons. Specimen: PBMCs or T cells enriched from blood (not recorded which). These receptor sequences come from a woman in her twenties or thirties who had recovered from COVID-19.

This clone was counted between two and nine times. The J gene is TRBJ1-1, the V gene TRBV24-1, with 7 bases that match TRBD1. J lost 4 bases, V lost 2 bases, and 6 bases had no gene match. The CDR3 totals 15 residues. In germline, CDR1 is KGHDR, CDR2 SFDVKD. CDR3 nucleotides: TGTGCCACCAGTGATTCCCGACAGGGAGGCACTGAAGCTTTCTTT. This sequence encodes CATSDSRQGGTEAFF.

The chain's CDR3 is CASSADGGGTSGRVTYNEQFF. The DNA of the CDR3 is TGTGCCAGCAGCGCAGATGGGGGCGGAACTAGCGGGAGAGTGACCTACAATGAGCAGTTCTTC. This chain links TRBV9 with TRBJ2-1, with TRBD2 identical over 11 bases. The CDR3 is 21 residues long. Germline CDR1 SGDLS, CDR2 YYNGEE. Trimming cost V 3 bases and J 2 bases; bases outside gene matches: 19.